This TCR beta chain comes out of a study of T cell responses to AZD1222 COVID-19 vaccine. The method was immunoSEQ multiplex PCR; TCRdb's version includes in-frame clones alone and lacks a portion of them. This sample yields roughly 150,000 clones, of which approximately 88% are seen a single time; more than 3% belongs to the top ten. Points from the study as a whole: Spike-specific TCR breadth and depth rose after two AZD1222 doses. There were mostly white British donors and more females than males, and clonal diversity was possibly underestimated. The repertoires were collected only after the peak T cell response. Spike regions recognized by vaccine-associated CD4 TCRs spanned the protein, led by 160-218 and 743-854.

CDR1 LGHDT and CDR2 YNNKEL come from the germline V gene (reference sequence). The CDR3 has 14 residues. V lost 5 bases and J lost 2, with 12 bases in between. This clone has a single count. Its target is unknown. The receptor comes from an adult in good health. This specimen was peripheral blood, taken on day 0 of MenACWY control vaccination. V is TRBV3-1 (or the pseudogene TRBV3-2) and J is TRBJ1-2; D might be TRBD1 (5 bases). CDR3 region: CASSETHRNYGYTF. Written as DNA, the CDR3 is TGTGCCAGCAGCGAAACGCACAGGAACTATGGCTACACCTTC.